This T cell receptor (beta chain) derives from a study of T-cell reconstitution after alpha-beta-depleted transplantation in children. Trimming removed 2 bases from V and 5 bases from J; junction bases left unmatched: 4. The CDR3 loop spans 15 amino acids. Germline V gene data show CDR1 as SGHRS and CDR2 as YFSETQ. Preparing the TCRbeta library involved the use of unique molecular identifiers. In TCRdb, the PCR reads were re-called with MiXCR into one record per CDR3 protein. The table lists 300,000 or so distinct CDR3 sequences, more than 8% of them singletons. Sequenced here: PBMCs from the stem cell graft donor, sampled from the stem cell graft. This receptor was taken from a human donor who donated a stem cell graft to a child with SCID. The chain uses TRBV5-1 and TRBJ2-5, with TRBD2 matching over 12 bases. The DNA for the CDR3 is TGCGCCAGCAGCTTACTAGCGGGGGGAATTGAGACCCAGTACTTC. Its protein is CASSLLAGGIETQYF.